The 14 T cell receptor beta chains given below trace back to one sample, sequenced in a study of blood T cell repertoires in COVID-19. Profiled with immunoSEQ multiplex PCR; TCRdb holds only in-frame clones, not every one. The sample has about 440,000 clones, roughly 90% seen once. Sample: peripheral blood. The receptors were gathered from a woman aged 25-40 years with acute or convalescent COVID-19.

V gene TRBV7-2 combines with J gene TRBJ2-3; maybe TRBD1 (6 bases). The CDR3 contains 14 residues. Germline-derived CDR1 and CDR2 are SGHTA and FQGNSA. Deletions cut 5 bases from V and 7 bases from J, with 16 bases between. CDR3: CASSPSGTIYTQYF. The CDR3 coding sequence is TGTGCCAGCAGCCCCTCCGGGACAATCTATACGCAGTATTTT.

The chain is built from TRBV2 and TRBJ1-5; tentatively, D is TRBD1 (5 bases). The CDR3 spans 17 residues. V was cut by 3 bases and J by 2 bases, with 17 bases left in between. CDR1 and CDR2 (germline): SNHLY, FYNNEI. For the CDR3, the DNA is TGTGCCAGCAGTGACAGTGCACTCCAAGGGGGCAATCAGCCCCAGCATTTT. Translation: CASSDSALQGGNQPQHF.

Remarks on this clone: The junction differs from germline at one of its ends, possibly a read error. The J gene is TRBJ1-2, the V gene TRBV9, with 8 bases identical to TRBD1. The CDR3 has 13 amino acids. Germline values: CDR1 SGDLS, CDR2 YYNGEE. The DNA of the CDR3 is TGTGCCAGCAGCACCTCGGGGACAGGCACCGTCGCCTTC. Translating it yields CASSTSGTGTVAF.

The chain joins TRBV4-2 to TRBJ2-5, with no clear D. The CDR3 totals 13 residues. Trimming pared 0 bases from V and 4 bases from J, leaving 6 bases between. CDR1 and CDR2 from the germline V gene are LGHNA and YNFKEQ. The CDR3 region is CASSQDRRETQYF. The CDR3 DNA reads as TGTGCCAGCAGCCAAGACAGGCGAGAGACCCAGTACTTC.

The V gene is TRBV6-2 or TRBV6-3, the J gene TRBJ2-5; 15 bases agree with TRBD2. The V and J ends lost 5 bases and 4 bases, in that order; junction bases with no gene match: 17. This CDR3 is built from 20 residues. CDR1 MNHEY and CDR2 SVGEGT come from the germline V gene. The CDR3 DNA sequence: TGTGCCAGCAGTCCCCGAGGACTAGCGGGGGGGCCAGGAAGGAGAGAGACCCAGTACTTC. It codes for CASSPRGLAGGPGRRETQYF.

The J gene is TRBJ2-1, the V gene TRBV9; TRBD1 matches at 8 bases. Germline-derived CDR1 and CDR2 are SGDLS and YYNGEE. Trimming cost V 5 bases and J 2 bases; bases outside gene matches: 6. This CDR3 region has 15 residues. As DNA, the CDR3 is TGTGCCAGCAGACCTGACAGGGGCCCCTACAATGAGCAGTTCTTC. Protein sequence: CASRPDRGPYNEQFF. The whole variable domain, filled in from reference TRBV9 and TRBJ2-1, reads DSGVTQTPKHLITATGQRVTLRCSPRSGDLSVYWYQQSLDQGLQFLIQYYNGEERAKGNILERFSAQQFPDLHSELNLSSLELGDSALYFCASRPDRGPYNEQFFGPGTRLTVL.

The genes are TRBV7-2 and TRBJ2-7; a weak D match, TRBD1 (5 bases). This CDR3 spans 14 amino acids. Trimming pared 1 base from V and 2 bases from J, leaving 9 bases between. Germline V CDR1 and CDR2: SGHTA, FQGNSA. CDR3 loop: CASSLEGLPYEQYF. The CDR3 region has the DNA TGTGCCAGCAGCTTAGAGGGGCTCCCCTACGAGCAGTACTTC. The whole variable domain, filled in from reference TRBV7-2 and TRBJ2-7, reads GAGVSQSPSNKVTEKGKDVELRCDPISGHTALYWYRQSLGQGLEFLIYFQGNSAPDKSGLPSDRFSAERTGGSVSTLTIQRTQQEDSAVYLCASSLEGLPYEQYFGPGTRLTVT.

The V and J genes are TRBV7-3 and TRBJ1-6, with a possible D match to TRBD1 (5 bases). The CDR3 extends over 14 amino acids. Germline CDR1 reads SGHTA; CDR2 reads FQGTGA. V lost 5 bases and J 7 bases, leaving 12 bases between the germline ends. This CDR3 reads CASSSQGLNSPLHF. The CDR3 coding sequence is TGTGCCAGCAGCAGCCAGGGACTGAATTCACCCCTCCACTTT.

This chain uses TRBV10-1 with TRBJ2-2, with 8 bases matching TRBD1. The CDR3 contains 14 residues. V shed 6 bases, J shed 7 bases, and the junction held 7 bases outside the gene matches. Germline V CDR1 and CDR2: WNHNN, SYGVQD (reference sequence). DNA for the CDR3: TGCGCCAGCAGCTACAGGGGGAATGGCGGGGAGCTGTTTTTT. Translation: CASSYRGNGGELFF.

The chain recombines TRBV19 with TRBJ2-7; TRBD2 is a possible D gene (5 bases). The CDR3 consists of 13 residues. V dropped 1 base and J dropped 7 bases, with 11 bases sitting between them. The germline CDR1 and CDR2 sequences are LNHDA and SQIVND (reference sequence). The CDR3 DNA is TGTGCCAGTAGTATAGGAGGGCGAGGTGAGCAGTACTTC. The encoded protein is CASSIGGRGEQYF.

The chain carries TRBV5-4 and TRBJ1-4; D not certain. Germline loops: CDR1 SGHNT, CDR2 YYREEE (reference sequence). Trimming cost V 0 bases and J 0 bases, with 9 bases left between them. This CDR3 is 16 amino acids long. CDR3 protein: CASSLGAGATNEKLFF. The CDR3 coding sequence is TGTGCCAGCAGCTTGGGAGCGGGTGCAACTAATGAAAAACTGTTTTTT.

V usage is TRBV24-1 and J usage is TRBJ2-6; possibly TRBD1 for D (6 bases). Deletions cut 4 bases from V and 2 bases from J, with 11 bases between. Germline V gives CDR1 KGHDR, CDR2 SFDVKD. The CDR3 runs 16 residues. The DNA for the CDR3 is TGTGCCACCAGTGAGTCAACAGGGACTGGGGCCAACGTCCTGACTTTC. Its translation is CATSESTGTGANVLTF.

The genes are TRBV11-2 and TRBJ1-1; D call uncertain. V lost 2 bases and J lost 0, with 10 bases in between. CDR1 and CDR2 from the germline V gene are SGHAT and FQNNGV. The CDR3 sequence is 15 residues long. The CDR3 region has the DNA TGTGCCAGCAGCTTAAGGTCGGGATTGAACACTGAAGCTTTCTTT. Its translation: CASSLRSGLNTEAFF.

The chain couples TRBV3-1 (or the pseudogene TRBV3-2) to TRBJ2-1, with D perhaps matching TRBD1 (6 bases). V lost 1 base and J 6 bases, leaving 10 bases between the germline ends. Germline values: CDR1 LGHDT, CDR2 YNNKEL (reference sequence). The CDR3 consists of 14 residues. DNA for the CDR3: TGTGCCAGCAGCCAAGGTACAGGGAGCAATGAGCAGTTCTTC. Protein product: CASSQGTGSNEQFF.